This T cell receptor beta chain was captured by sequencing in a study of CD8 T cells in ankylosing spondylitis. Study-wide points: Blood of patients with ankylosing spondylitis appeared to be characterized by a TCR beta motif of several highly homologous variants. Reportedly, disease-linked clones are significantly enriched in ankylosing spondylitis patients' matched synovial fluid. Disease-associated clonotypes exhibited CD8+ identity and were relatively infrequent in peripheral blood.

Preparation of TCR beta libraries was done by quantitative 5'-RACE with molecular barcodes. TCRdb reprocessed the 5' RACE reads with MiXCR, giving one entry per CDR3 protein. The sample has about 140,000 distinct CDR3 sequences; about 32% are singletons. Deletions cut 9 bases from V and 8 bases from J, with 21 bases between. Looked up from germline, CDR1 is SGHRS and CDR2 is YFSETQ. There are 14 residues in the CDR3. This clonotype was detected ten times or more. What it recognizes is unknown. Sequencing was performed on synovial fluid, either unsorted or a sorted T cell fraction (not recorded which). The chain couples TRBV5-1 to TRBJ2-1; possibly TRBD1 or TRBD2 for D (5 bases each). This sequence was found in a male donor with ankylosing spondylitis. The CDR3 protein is CATEPGPQSYEQFF. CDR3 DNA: TGCGCCACCGAACCGGGACCCCAAAGCTATGAGCAGTTCTTC.